This TCR beta chain is from a study of cytomegalovirus exposure and HLA in healthy donors. Regarding the study as a whole: Rarity marked most TCR sequences, yet some public TCRs occurred in many donors.

The PCR employed 60 Vbeta primers together with 13 Jbeta primers. The assay was immunoSEQ multiplex PCR, and TCRdb's table has in-frame clones only and misses some. The sample has 60,000 to 85,000 clones. A note on this clone: Its antigen remains unidentified.

After removal of 2 bases from V and 2 bases from J, the junction contained 6 bases not matched to a gene. Looked up from germline, CDR1 is MGHDK and CDR2 is SYGVNS. There are 16 residues in the CDR3. Sequenced sample: PBMCs. The rearrangement links TRBV25-1 to TRBJ1-3, with 7 positions matching TRBD1. The source is a man aged 45-60 years in good health and CMV-seropositive. CDR3: CASSEEEGATGNTIYF. CDR3 sequence (DNA): TGTGCCAGCAGTGAAGAAGAGGGGGCAACTGGAAACACCATATATTTT.